This TCR beta chain appears in the sequencing data of a study of shared clonotypes between healthy human individuals. Between the trimmed V and J ends, which lost 9 bases and 5 bases, there was a span of 23 bases. CDR1 and CDR2 from the germline V gene are MNHEY and SMNVEV (reference sequence). The CDR3 contains 16 residues. With respect to this clone: What it recognizes is unknown.

Authors' processing steps: With immunoSEQ giving junction-only sequences and no quality scores, filtering differed. The repertoire was sequenced with immunoSEQ multiplex PCR; TCRdb's copy has only in-frame clones and lacks some. Clonal size and the V and J genes are those of that table, whereas D and trimming came from the DNA. The sample has under 2,000,000 clones, approximately 94% seen once; the top ten hold 1.2%. In the naive CD8 group, cells lacked CD45RO and were positively selected for CCR7, so terminally differentiated effector memory CD45RA+ cells were left out. Study donors comprised healthy, HIV-negative adults devoid of recent acute infection or vaccination. Whole-study findings and limits: Sampling used blood alone; tissue repertoires probably differ. Limited genetic and exposure-history diversity came from having few donors.

The chain links TRBV27 to TRBJ2-1, with D uncertain. The sample was naive CD8+ T cells sorted from blood. This TCR derives from a man aged 18 to 30 in good health. This chain's CDR3 is CASHVMDGLTNNEQFF. The CDR3 nucleotides read TGTGCCAGTCACGTTATGGACGGGCTAACCAACAATGAGCAGTTCTTC.